This T cell receptor beta chain was sequenced in a study of Ad26.COV2.S vaccination and SARS-CoV-2 variants. Study context: Donor was in the COV1001 Ad26.COV2.S trial arm.

Treatment denoted: over 15 received Ad26.COV2.S at low or high dose, single or two shots; roughly five received placebo; per-sample allocation not given. Each sample was drawn 63 days after the first injection (of vaccine or placebo). This Boston cohort included adults aged 18-55 years. General observations from the study: With respect to non-spike TCR breadth, vaccine and placebo recipients were similar.

With regard to this clone: The antigen remains undetermined.

Sequencing used immunoSEQ multiplex PCR; TCRdb keeps in-frame clones, though not all of them. This sample yields roughly 700,000 clones, of which approximately 88% are seen a single time; over 1.3% belongs to the top ten. Specimen: peripheral blood, collected in a trial of Ad26.COV2.S vaccine versus placebo. This TCR derives from a person between 18 and 59 years old who received the Ad26.COV2.S COVID-19 vaccine or a placebo.

CDR3 sequence: CASSSRPTDTQYF. The CDR3 nucleotides read TGTGCCAGCAGCTCCCGTCCCACAGATACGCAGTATTTT. V is TRBV7-2 and J is TRBJ2-3; D remains unclear. The germline gives CDR1 SGHTA, CDR2 FQGNSA. Trimming left V 4 bases short and J 2 bases short, with 7 bases between. The CDR3 extends over 13 amino acids.